This record covers a single T cell receptor beta chain. The antigen is not known. V was cut by 4 bases and J by 11 bases, with 23 bases left in between. The CDR3 covers 15 residues. Germline V CDR1 and CDR2: SGHVS, FNYEAQ. The second PCR ran roughly 6 to 12 cycles with a sample-barcoded 5' primer and J-beta primers. MiXCR, run by TCRdb on the 5' RACE reads, gives a single entry per CDR3 protein. The sample lists 720,000 or so distinct CDR3 sequences; about 43% were seen once. Donors gave approximately 9.9 milliliters of peripheral blood apiece. Extracted total RNA amounted to at least 5.5 micrograms for each sample. These data belong to a study of blood T cells in healthy people across ages. Study-level results: The donors' CMV status was not determined, possibly confounding changes in expanded clonotypes.

The specimen sequenced was blood. The source is a man older than 75 in good health. The chain couples TRBV7-6 to TRBJ2-5; a possible D gene is TRBD1 (6 bases). The CDR3 protein is CASSYGILWDNEQYF. CDR3 sequence (DNA): TGTGCCAGCAGCTACGGGATTCTCTGGGACAATGAGCAGTACTTC.